The present T cell receptor beta chain was sequenced within a study of graft-versus-host responses after intestinal transplantation. Study information: Recipients got multivisceral, liver-intestinal, or isolated intestinal transplants. Study-wide results and caveats: Recipient marrow harbored GvH clones, some of which surfaced first in ileum or blood. Allograft clonal ratios (graft-versus-host to host-versus-graft) were high in patients who had graft-donor T cell macrochimerism.

A note on this clone: One end of the junction does not line up with germline, which may come from a read error.

TCRdb's table, derived via immunoSEQ multiplex PCR, lists solely in-frame clones and lacks some. This sample yields about 19,000 clones, of which roughly a third are seen a single time; more than 1.5% belongs to the top ten. This CDR3 region has 15 residues. The germline CDR1 and CDR2 sequences are SSHAT and FNYEAQ (reference sequence). Plates contained about 200,000 CFSE-labeled responder cells and about 200,000 irradiated, violet-dye-labeled stimulator cells. The chain employs TRBV7-7 and TRBJ2-3; 7 bases fit TRBD2. The sequence came from a human patient who was an organ donor for intestinal transplantation. The sequences come from alloreactive CD4+ T cells from a mixed lymphocyte reaction culture, collected before transplantation. Sample subset: CFSE-low proliferating T cells sorted from approximately 6-day pre-transplant mixed lymphocyte reaction (GvH or HvG direction). The CDR3 DNA is TGTGCTAGCAGCTTAGGGCTAGCGGGCACAGATACGCAGTATTTT. As protein: CASSLGLAGTDTQYF.